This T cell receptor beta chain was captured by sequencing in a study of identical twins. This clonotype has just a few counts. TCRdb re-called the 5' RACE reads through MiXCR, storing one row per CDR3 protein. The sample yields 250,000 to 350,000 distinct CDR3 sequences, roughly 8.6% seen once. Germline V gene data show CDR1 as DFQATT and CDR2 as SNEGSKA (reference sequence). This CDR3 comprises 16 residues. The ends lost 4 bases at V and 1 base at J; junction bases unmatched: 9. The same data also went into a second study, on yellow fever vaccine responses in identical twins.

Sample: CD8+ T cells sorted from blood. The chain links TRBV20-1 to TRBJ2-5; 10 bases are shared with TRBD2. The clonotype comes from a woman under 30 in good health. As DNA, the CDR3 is TGCAGTGCTACTCCGAGGATAGCGGGGGGCCAAGAGACCCAGTACTTC. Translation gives CSATPRIAGGQETQYF.